The source of this T cell receptor (beta chain) is a study of blood T cell repertoires in COVID-19. At the level of the study: PBMCs, B-cell-depleted T cells, or T cells were the source of the cDNA or gDNA that made up the material.

Either two negative PCRs, clearance, or symptom resolution qualified Cohort 3 donors as recovered. The method was immunoSEQ multiplex PCR; TCRdb's version includes in-frame clones alone and lacks a portion of them. The sample lists 250,000 to 350,000 clones, roughly 87% occurring once. The V gene lost 1 base and the J gene lost 3 bases, with 13 bases spanning the gap. Germline V gene data show CDR1 as MDHEN and CDR2 as SYDVKM. The CDR3 has 15 amino acids. This receptor was obtained from a woman between 40 and 55 years old who had recovered from COVID-19. The rearrangement joins TRBV28 to TRBJ2-7; D may be TRBD2 (6 bases). Sequenced: PBMCs or T cells enriched from blood (not recorded which). The CDR3 region is CASSLLLAPGYEQYF. The CDR3 nucleotides read TGTGCCAGCAGTTTATTACTAGCTCCTGGCTACGAGCAGTACTTC.